The 12 T cell receptor beta chains below were found in one sample sequenced in a study of regulatory T cells in long-lasting Graves disease. Time point of the sample: newly diagnosed GD, antithyroid drugs for less than 3 months. Generation of the TCR library employed RNA extracted from PBMCs. iRepertoire HTBI primers and Arm-PCR of CDR3 regions built TCR beta libraries. TCRdb redid the calling of the multiplex PCR reads with MiXCR, one entry per CDR3 protein. The sample gives fewer than 350,000 distinct CDR3 sequences, over 15% of which show up once; around 37% is in the top ten. The sample in question was peripheral blood mononuclear cells (PBMCs), obtained at new diagnosis, from a patient treated with antithyroid drugs. The receptors stem from a female donor with Graves disease.

The sample holds many counts of this clonotype. The chain recombines TRBV2 with TRBJ2-7; possible D gene TRBD2, 6 bases. V lost 6 bases and J 7 bases, leaving 19 bases between the germline ends. Looked up from germline, CDR1 is SNHLY and CDR2 is FYNNEI. The CDR3 covers 14 residues. The CDR3 region has the DNA TGTGCCAGCAGCCTAACTAGCCCGTTCCGGGAGCAGTACTTC. It yields the protein CASSLTSPFREQYF. Full variable domain (outside the CDR3, taken from reference TRBV2 and TRBJ2-7): EPEVTQTPSHQVTQMGQEVILRCVPISNHLYFYWYRQILGQKVEFLVSFYNNEISEKSEIFDDQFSVERPDGSNFTLKIRSTKLEDSAMYFCASSLTSPFREQYFGPGTRLTVT.

This clonotype has more than one count but fewer than ten. A much larger clone is a single base away; this may be a read error. This chain uses TRBV2 with TRBJ1-4; D unclear. This CDR3 has 12 amino acids. With 1 base removed from V and 9 bases from J, the gap between germline ends came to 6 bases. In germline, CDR1 is SNHLY, CDR2 FYNNEI. DNA for the CDR3: TGTGCCAGCAGTGAAGGACCCAAAAAACTGTTTTTT. Residues: CASSEGPKKLFF.

This clonotype was counted between two and nine times. The V and J genes are TRBV5-4 and TRBJ2-2; D remains ambiguous. V shed 5 bases and J shed 0 bases, with 8 bases lying between them. This CDR3 is 14 amino acids long. Germline V CDR1 and CDR2: SGHNT, YYREEE (reference sequence). The CDR3 spells CASRGYTNTGELFF. For the CDR3, the DNA is TGTGCCAGCAGAGGGTACACGAACACCGGGGAGCTGTTTTTT. Variable domain in full (rest from reference TRBV5-4 and TRBJ2-2): ETGVTQSPTHLIKTRGQQVTLRCSSQSGHNTVSWYQQALGQGPQFIFQYYREEENGRGNFPPRFSGLQFPNYSSELNVNALELDDSALYLCASRGYTNTGELFFGEGSRLTVL.

This clonotype appeared many times. The chain couples TRBV19 to TRBJ1-5; TRBD1 is a possible D gene (5 bases). Per the germline V gene, CDR1 is LNHDA and CDR2 is SQIVND (reference sequence). The CDR3 has 14 residues. With 6 bases removed from V and 7 bases from J, the gap between germline ends came to 16 bases. CDR3: CASRTGTSIQPQHF. The CDR3 DNA reads as TGTGCCAGTAGGACCGGGACGAGTATCCAGCCCCAGCATTTT.

This clonotype has at least ten counts. The chain is built from TRBV6-1 and TRBJ2-6; possibly TRBD1 or TRBD2 for D (7 bases each). Germline V gives CDR1 MNHNS, CDR2 SASEGT. V was trimmed by 6 bases and J by 0 bases, leaving 15 bases between them. The CDR3 has 17 amino acids. The CDR3 region is CASRTGRGPSGANVLTF. The CDR3 coding sequence is TGTGCCAGCAGAACAGGGAGGGGGCCCTCTGGGGCCAACGTCCTGACTTTC.

This clonotype was counted at least ten times. V and J are TRBV27 and TRBJ1-1, with no clear D. V dropped 4 bases and J dropped 5 bases, with 20 bases sitting between them. The CDR3 is made up of 16 amino acids. The germline gives CDR1 MNHEY, CDR2 SMNVEV (reference sequence). The chain's CDR3 is CASSSRSEVRATEAFF. CDR3 nucleotide sequence: TGTGCCAGCAGTTCAAGGAGCGAGGTGAGGGCGACTGAAGCTTTCTTT.

This clonotype was recorded at least ten times. This sequence joins TRBV5-6 and TRBJ1-6; D not certain. The CDR3 covers 14 residues. V lost 0 bases to trimming and J lost 9 bases, with 10 bases between them. Germline loops: CDR1 SGHDT, CDR2 YYEEEE. The DNA for the CDR3 is TGTGCCAGCAGCTTGGCCACCCCGGTTTCACCCCTCCACTTT. Translation gives CASSLATPVSPLHF.

In its sample, this clonotype was seen a few times. This chain joins TRBV5-1 and TRBJ2-2; possibly TRBD1 for D (6 bases). With 4 bases removed from V and 2 bases from J, the gap between germline ends came to 18 bases. The CDR3 totals 17 residues. CDR1 and CDR2 from the germline V gene are SGHRS and YFSETQ. The CDR3 region has the DNA TGCGCCAGCAGCAGATCTACCGCAGGGGTAAACACCGGGGAGCTGTTTTTT. Translation gives CASSRSTAGVNTGELFF. The entire variable domain, with the rest obtained from reference TRBV5-1 and TRBJ2-2, is as follows: KAGVTQTPRYLIKTRGQQVTLSCSPISGHRSVSWYQQTPGQGLQFLFEYFSETQRNKGNFPGRFSGRQFSNSRSEMNVSTLELGDSALYLCASSRSTAGVNTGELFFGEGSRLTVL.

The rearrangement links TRBV12-3 or TRBV12-4 to TRBJ2-7; TRBD1 matches 7 bases. CDR3 length: 14 residues. The J segment lost 2 bases and the V segment lost 5 bases, leaving 6 bases of the junction unmatched. This chain's CDR3 is CASSERGRPYEQYF. CDR3 bases: TGTGCCAGCAGTGAAAGGGGGCGTCCCTACGAGCAGTACTTC.

Concerning this clonotype itself: An end of the junction does not agree with germline; a read error may underlie this. This chain connects TRBV3-1 to TRBJ2-1; TRBD2 agrees at 10 bases. Germline CDR1 LGHDT, CDR2 YNNKEL (reference sequence). The CDR3 extends over 18 amino acids. The CDR3 nucleotides read TGTGCCAGCGGCCAAGATTGGCCTAGCGGGAGCAACTACAATGAGCAGTTCTTC. Amino acids: CASGQDWPSGSNYNEQFF.

At least ten counts were recorded for this clonotype. The genes are TRBV20-1 and TRBJ2-7, with 11 positions matching TRBD2. This CDR3 has 14 residues. Germline CDR1 reads DFQATT; CDR2 reads SNEGSKA (reference sequence). V was pared by 5 bases and J by 2 bases, with 5 bases of the junction left unmatched. The CDR3: CSALGLAGTYEQYF. Here the CDR3 DNA reads TGCAGTGCTTTAGGACTAGCGGGTACCTACGAGCAGTACTTC.

This clonotype was observed many times. V and J are TRBV6-1 and TRBJ2-3; unclear D gene. The germline V gene has CDR1 MNHNS and CDR2 SASEGT. The CDR3 has 14 amino acids. V was trimmed by 4 bases and J by 1 base, leaving 9 bases between them. The CDR3 is CASSGVWGTDTQYF. The CDR3, as DNA: TGTGCCAGCAGTGGAGTTTGGGGCACAGATACGCAGTATTTT.